This T cell receptor (beta chain) was retrieved from a study of identical twins. With regard to this clonotype: No antigen is known for it.

Study outcomes and limitations: Insertion counts were lower in abundant cord blood beta clonotypes, a trend that memory repertoires did not show.

Using its own MiXCR run on the 5' RACE reads, TCRdb lists one record per CDR3 protein. Of 470,000 or so distinct CDR3 sequences detected, more than 20% appear once; the ten largest clones hold roughly 2.8%. The sample was also linked to a second study, of T cells expressing NK-cell markers.

Material: CD4+ T cells sorted from blood. The receptor's source is a woman in her late teens or twenties in good health.

CDR3 in DNA: TGCGCCAGCAGCCAAGATCCGATACAAGAGACCCAGTACTTC. It translates to CASSQDPIQETQYF. V usage is TRBV4-1 and J usage is TRBJ2-5, with D uncertain. The CDR3 is 14 amino acids. The V end was cut by 0 bases, the J end by 2 bases, with 7 bases between. Germline V gives CDR1 MGHRA, CDR2 YSYEKL.